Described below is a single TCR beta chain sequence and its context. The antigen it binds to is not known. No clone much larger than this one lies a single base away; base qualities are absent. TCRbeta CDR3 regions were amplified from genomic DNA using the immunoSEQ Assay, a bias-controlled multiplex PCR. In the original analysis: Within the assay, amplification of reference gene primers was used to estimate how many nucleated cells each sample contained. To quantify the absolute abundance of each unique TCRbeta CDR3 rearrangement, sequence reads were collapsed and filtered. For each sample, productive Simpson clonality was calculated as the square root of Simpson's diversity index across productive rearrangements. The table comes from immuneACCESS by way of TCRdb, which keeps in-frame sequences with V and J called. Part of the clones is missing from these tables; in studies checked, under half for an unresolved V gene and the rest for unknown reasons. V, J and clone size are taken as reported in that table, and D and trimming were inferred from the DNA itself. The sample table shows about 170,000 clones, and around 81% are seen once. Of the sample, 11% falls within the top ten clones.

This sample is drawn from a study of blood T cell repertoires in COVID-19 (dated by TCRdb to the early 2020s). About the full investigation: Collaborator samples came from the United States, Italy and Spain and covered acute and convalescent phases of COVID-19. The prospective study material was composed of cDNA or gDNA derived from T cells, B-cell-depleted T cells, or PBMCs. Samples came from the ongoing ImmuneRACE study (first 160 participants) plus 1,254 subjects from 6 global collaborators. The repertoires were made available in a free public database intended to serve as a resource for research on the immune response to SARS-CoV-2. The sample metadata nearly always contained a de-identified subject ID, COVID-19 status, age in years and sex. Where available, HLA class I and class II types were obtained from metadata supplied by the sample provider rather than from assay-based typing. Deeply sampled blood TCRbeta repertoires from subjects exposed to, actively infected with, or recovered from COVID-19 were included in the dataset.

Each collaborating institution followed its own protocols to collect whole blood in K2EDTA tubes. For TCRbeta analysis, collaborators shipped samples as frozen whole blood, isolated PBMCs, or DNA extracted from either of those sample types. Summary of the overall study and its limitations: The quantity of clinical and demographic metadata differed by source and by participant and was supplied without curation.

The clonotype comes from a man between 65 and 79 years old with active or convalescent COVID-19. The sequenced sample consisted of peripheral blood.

DNA sequence: TGTGCCATCAGTGAGTCCGGGACAGAAGAGACCCAGTACTTC. Translation gives CAISESGTEETQYF. Recombination connected TRBV10-3 to TRBJ2-5; 7 bases in the junction line up with TRBD1. The CDR3 covers 14 residues, taking in both the cysteine and the phenylalanine. The CDR3 DNA has 42 bases and is translated from base 1. Germline trimming amounts to 0 bases on V and 3 bases on J, with 1 as the count of junction bases outside the gene matches. CDR1 and CDR2, per the germline V gene, are ENHRY and SYGVKD.